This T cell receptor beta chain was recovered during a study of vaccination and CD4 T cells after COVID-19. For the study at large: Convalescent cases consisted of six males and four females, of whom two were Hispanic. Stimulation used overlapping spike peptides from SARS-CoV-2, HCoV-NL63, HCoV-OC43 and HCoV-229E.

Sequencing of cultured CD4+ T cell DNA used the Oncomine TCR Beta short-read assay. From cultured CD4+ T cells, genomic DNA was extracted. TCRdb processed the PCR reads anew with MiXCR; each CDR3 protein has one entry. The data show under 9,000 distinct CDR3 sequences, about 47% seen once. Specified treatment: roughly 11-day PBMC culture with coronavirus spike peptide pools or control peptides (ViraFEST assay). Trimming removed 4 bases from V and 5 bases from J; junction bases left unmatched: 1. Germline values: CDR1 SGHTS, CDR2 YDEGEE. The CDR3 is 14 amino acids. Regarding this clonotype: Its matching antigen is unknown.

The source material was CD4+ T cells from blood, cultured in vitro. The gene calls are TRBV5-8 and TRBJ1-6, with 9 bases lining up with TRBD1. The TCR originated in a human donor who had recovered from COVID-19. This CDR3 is CASSRDRDNSPLHF. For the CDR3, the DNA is TGTGCCAGCAGCCGGGACAGGGATAATTCACCCCTCCACTTT.